This T cell receptor beta chain came from a study of early T cells in non-severe SARS-CoV-2 infection. There are 13 residues in the CDR3. CDR1 and CDR2 from the germline V gene are SNHLY and FYNNEI. Trimming left V 4 bases short and J 2 bases short, with 7 bases between. This clonotype showed up many times. TCRdb re-analysed the 5' RACE reads in MiXCR, keeping a single row per CDR3 protein. The table records 20,000 to 30,000 distinct CDR3 sequences, 4% to 5% of them present only once. Material for sequencing was whole blood. This sequence originates from an adult who was a healthcare worker with PCR-confirmed SARS-CoV-2 infection or an uninfected control (not recorded which). V gene TRBV2 combines with J gene TRBJ2-3; D call uncertain. The DNA for the CDR3 is TGTGCCAGCAGTGGGGGTTCCACAGATACGCAGTATTTT. It codes for CASSGGSTDTQYF.